A selection of T cell receptor beta chains follows, all from one sample in a study of blood T cell repertoires in COVID-19. Clones were sequenced by immunoSEQ multiplex PCR, and TCRdb holds only the in-frame ones, with some missing. The table includes approximately 130,000 clones, 84% detected once. The sample taken for sequencing was peripheral blood. The receptors derive from a human donor in a cohort sampled during active COVID-19. Both conserved end residues are trimmed from each CDR3.

TRBJ1-4	TRBV5-1	ASSVTGYEKLF
TRBJ1-2	TRBV3-1/TRBV3-2	ASSQDIGGDYGYT
TRBJ1-2	TRBV6-6	ASSYRGYGYT
TRBJ2-6	TRBV5-4	ASSPQQGKDGANVLT
TRBJ1-2	TRBV7-9	ASSFGTASNYGYT
TRBJ1-2	TRBV27	ASSLSGHYGYT
TRBJ1-3	TRBV5-1	ASSFGFSGNTIY
TRBJ1-5	TRBV19	ASSILTGARAQH
TRBJ1-4	TRBV5-1	ASSLDGQPERKLF
TRBJ2-7	TRBV11-2	ASSEQLPLTYEQY
TRBJ2-3	TRBV12-5	ASGPRGGDTDTQY
TRBJ1-5	TRBV18	ASSGQGASNQPQH
TRBJ2-3	TRBV24-1	ATSDSSVADTQY
TRBJ1-6	TRBV16	ASSQFGGSASPLH
TRBJ1-6	TRBV15	ATSRDGGNSPLH
TRBJ2-3	TRBV9	ASSVVGGEPSTDTQY
TRBJ1-2	TRBV27	ASSLAGQAYGYT
TRBJ2-1	TRBV19	ASSPGGGRGPTNEQF
TRBJ1-1	TRBV19	ASRPLGGADTEAF
TRBJ1-2	TRBV3-1/TRBV3-2	ATLGYALHYGYT
TRBJ2-7	TRBV5-1	ASSFSGDSYEQY
TRBJ2-1	TRBV10-3	AISGTSGRSYNEQF
TRBJ1-1	TRBV5-1	ASSFGQGGNEAF
TRBJ2-2	TRBV18	ASSPSGASPTGELF
TRBJ2-1	TRBV7-9	ASSPLAGAYNEQF
TRBJ1-2	TRBV27	ATADSYYGYT
TRBJ2-2	TRBV6-5	ASRTGGSGELF
TRBJ1-5	TRBV6-2/TRBV6-3	ASSSLAPTQPQH
TRBJ2-7	TRBV18	ASSPPSGGSYEQY
TRBJ2-6	TRBV15	ATSRKGQGSGANVLT
TRBJ2-1	TRBV24-1	ATSDPGLGEQF
TRBJ1-5	TRBV5-8	ASSLLRQPQH
TRBJ2-5	TRBV19	ASSGGDLIYNQETQY
TRBJ2-5	TRBV6-1	ASSENAGGGTGGETQY
TRBJ1-6	TRBV10-3	AISDGQGNSPLH
TRBJ2-1	TRBV11-2	ASSDGTDFGLNNEQF
TRBJ1-5	TRBV3-1/TRBV3-2	ASSQDRGGSQPQH
TRBJ2-7	TRBV4-1	ASSHPGQGYEQY
TRBJ2-1	TRBV28	ASSTIAGVVNEQF
TRBJ1-2	TRBV3-1/TRBV3-2	ASGPGTGQVDDGYT
TRBJ1-2	TRBV14	ASSPGLSGINYGYT
TRBJ2-7	TRBV10-2	ASSQTAAEQY
TRBJ1-2	TRBV5-4	ASSVGRDRGLWSYGYT
TRBJ1-3	TRBV18	ASSAGQGIFSGNTIY
TRBJ1-4	TRBV3-1/TRBV3-2	ASSLGRGNEKLF
TRBJ2-3	TRBV30	AWRSNRESTDTQY
TRBJ2-1	TRBV20-1	SASTREVTF
TRBJ2-5	TRBV11-2	ASSPRDRGATQY
TRBJ1-1	TRBV27	ASSLGPQGSGVNTEAF
TRBJ2-7	TRBV9	ASSVGQGQGYEQY
TRBJ2-3	TRBV5-1	ASSPDSNTDTQY
TRBJ2-1	TRBV3-1/TRBV3-2	ASSQVNTETNEQF
TRBJ2-7	TRBV7-6	ASSPGTGSYEQY
TRBJ2-2	TRBV1	TSSHHREGTGELF